This T cell receptor (beta chain) was sequenced for a study of blood T cell repertoires in COVID-19. Study context: Acute and convalescent COVID-19 samples came from the United States, Italy and Spain. In each case, the material was cDNA or gDNA derived from T cells, B-cell-depleted T cells, or PBMCs.

The data were produced by immunoSEQ multiplex PCR, yet TCRdb's version contains in-frame clones alone and is incomplete. Of more than 150,000 clones in the sample, less than 90% were seen once. Trimming cost V 3 bases and J 7 bases, with 16 bases left between them. The CDR3 totals 15 residues. The germline CDR1 and CDR2 sequences are MNHNY and SVGAGI (reference sequence). Cohort allocation depended upon clinical history that participants reported. The source material was PBMCs or T cells enriched from blood (not recorded which). The rearrangement links TRBV6-6 to TRBJ2-4, with D possibly being TRBD2 (5 bases). This TCR was recovered from a woman aged 45-65 years who had recovered from COVID-19. The CDR3 DNA is TGTGCCAGCAGTTATCGGGCCTCAGCGGCGAACATTCAGTACTTC. It codes for CASSYRASAANIQYF.